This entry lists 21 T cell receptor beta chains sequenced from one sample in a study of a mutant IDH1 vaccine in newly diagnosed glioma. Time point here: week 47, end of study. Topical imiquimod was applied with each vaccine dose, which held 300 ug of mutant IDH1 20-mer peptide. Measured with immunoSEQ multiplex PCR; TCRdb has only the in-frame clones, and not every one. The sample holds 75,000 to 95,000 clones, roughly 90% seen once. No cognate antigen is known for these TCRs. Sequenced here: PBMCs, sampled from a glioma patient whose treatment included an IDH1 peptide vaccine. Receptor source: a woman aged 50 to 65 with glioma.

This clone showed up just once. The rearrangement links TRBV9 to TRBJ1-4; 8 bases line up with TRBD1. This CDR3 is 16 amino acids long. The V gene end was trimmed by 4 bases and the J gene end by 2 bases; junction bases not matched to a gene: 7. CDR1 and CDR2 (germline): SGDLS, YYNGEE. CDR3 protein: CASSPWTGSTNEKLFF. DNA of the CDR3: TGTGCCAGCAGCCCGTGGACAGGGTCGACTAATGAAAAACTGTTTTTT.

The CDR3 DNA follows: TGTGCCAGCAGCTTAGGCGGCGACGAAAAACTGTTTTTT. Its protein product is CASSLGGDEKLFF. The rearrangement uses TRBV7-9 and TRBJ1-4; D remains unclear. There are 13 residues in the CDR3. CDR1 SEHNR and CDR2 FQNEAQ come from the germline V gene (reference sequence). The germline V and J ends were trimmed by 1 base and 8 bases, with 8 bases remaining between them.

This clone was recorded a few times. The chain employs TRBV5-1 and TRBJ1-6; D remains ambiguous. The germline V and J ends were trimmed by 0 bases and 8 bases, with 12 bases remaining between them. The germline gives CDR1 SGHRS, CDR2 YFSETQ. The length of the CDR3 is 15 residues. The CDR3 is CASSLDGEAYSPLHF. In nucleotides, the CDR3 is TGCGCCAGCAGCTTGGATGGAGAGGCTTATTCACCCCTCCACTTT.

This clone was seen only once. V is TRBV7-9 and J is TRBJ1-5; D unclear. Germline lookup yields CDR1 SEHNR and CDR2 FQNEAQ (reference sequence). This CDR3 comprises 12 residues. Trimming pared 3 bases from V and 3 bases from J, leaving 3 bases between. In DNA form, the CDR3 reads TGTGCCAGCAGCTTTACCAATCAGCCCCAGCATTTT. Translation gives CASSFTNQPQHF.

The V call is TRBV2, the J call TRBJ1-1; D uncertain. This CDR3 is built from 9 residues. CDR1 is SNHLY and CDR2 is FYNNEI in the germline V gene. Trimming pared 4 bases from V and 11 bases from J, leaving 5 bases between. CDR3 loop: CASSVSAFF. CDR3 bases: TGTGCCAGCAGTGTATCCGCTTTCTTT.

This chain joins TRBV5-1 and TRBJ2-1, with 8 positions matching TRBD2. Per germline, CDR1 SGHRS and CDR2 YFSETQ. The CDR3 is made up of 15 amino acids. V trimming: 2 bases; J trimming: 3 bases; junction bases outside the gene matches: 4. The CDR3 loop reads CASSLVAGGYNEQFF. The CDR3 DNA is TGCGCCAGCAGCTTAGTTGCGGGGGGCTACAATGAGCAGTTCTTC.

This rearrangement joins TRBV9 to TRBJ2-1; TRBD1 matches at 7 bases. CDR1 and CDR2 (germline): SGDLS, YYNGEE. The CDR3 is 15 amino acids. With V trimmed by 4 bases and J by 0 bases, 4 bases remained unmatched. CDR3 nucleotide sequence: TGTGCCAGCAGCTCCCAGGGGGTCTCCTACAATGAGCAGTTCTTC. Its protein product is CASSSQGVSYNEQFF.

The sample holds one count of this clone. The CDR3 protein is CAISDLLGGSGRARYEQYF. The CDR3 nucleotides are TGTGCCATCAGTGACCTCTTGGGGGGTAGCGGTAGAGCCCGTTACGAGCAGTACTTC. The chain employs TRBV10-3 and TRBJ2-7, with D possibly TRBD2 on 6 matching bases. Germline-derived CDR1 and CDR2 are ENHRY and SYGVKD. Trimming left V 3 bases short and J 4 bases short, with 28 bases between. This CDR3 has 19 amino acids.

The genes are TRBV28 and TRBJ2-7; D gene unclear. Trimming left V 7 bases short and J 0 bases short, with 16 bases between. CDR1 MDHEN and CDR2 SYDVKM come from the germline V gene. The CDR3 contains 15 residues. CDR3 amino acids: CASTPVYGLSYEQYF. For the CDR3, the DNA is TGTGCCAGCACCCCCGTCTACGGCCTCTCCTACGAGCAGTACTTC. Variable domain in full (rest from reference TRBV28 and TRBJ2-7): DVKVTQSSRYLVKRTGEKVFLECVQDMDHENMFWYRQDPGLGLRLIYFSYDVKMKEKGDIPEGYSVSREKKERFSLILESASTNQTSMYLCASTPVYGLSYEQYFGPGTRLTVT.

The CDR3 nucleotides are TGTGCCTGGTCAGGGGGACAGGGAGAATTTCAGCCCCAGCATTTT. Its translation is CAWSGGQGEFQPQHF. The genes are TRBV30 and TRBJ1-5; 9 positions agree with TRBD1. Per germline, CDR1 GTSNPN and CDR2 SVGIG (reference sequence). This CDR3 is 15 amino acids long. The V and J ends lost 5 bases and 6 bases, in that order; junction bases with no gene match: 11.

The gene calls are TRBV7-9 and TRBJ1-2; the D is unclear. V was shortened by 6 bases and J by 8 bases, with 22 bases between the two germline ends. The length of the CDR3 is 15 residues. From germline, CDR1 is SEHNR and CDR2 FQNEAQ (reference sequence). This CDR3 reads CASSFAAGPGGGYTF. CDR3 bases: TGTGCCAGCAGTTTCGCCGCCGGGCCCGGAGGGGGCTACACCTTC.

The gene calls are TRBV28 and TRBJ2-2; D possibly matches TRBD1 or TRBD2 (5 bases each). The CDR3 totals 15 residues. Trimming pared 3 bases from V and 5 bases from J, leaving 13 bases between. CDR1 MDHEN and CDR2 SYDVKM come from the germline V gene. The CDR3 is CASSFGMGETGELFF. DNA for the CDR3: TGTGCCAGCAGTTTCGGGATGGGGGAGACCGGGGAGCTGTTTTTT. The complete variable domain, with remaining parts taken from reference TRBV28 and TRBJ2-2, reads DVKVTQSSRYLVKRTGEKVFLECVQDMDHENMFWYRQDPGLGLRLIYFSYDVKMKEKGDIPEGYSVSREKKERFSLILESASTNQTSMYLCASSFGMGETGELFFGEGSRLTVL.

The CDR3 sequence is CASSSTGTGIHEQFF. The CDR3, as DNA: TGTGCCAGCAGTTCAACCGGGACAGGGATCCATGAGCAGTTCTTC. The chain joins TRBV6-5 to TRBJ2-1, with TRBD1 matching 9 bases. The V gene end was trimmed by 4 bases and the J gene end by 8 bases; junction bases not matched to a gene: 9. CDR3 length equals 15 residues. Germline CDR1 MNHEY, CDR2 SVGAGI.

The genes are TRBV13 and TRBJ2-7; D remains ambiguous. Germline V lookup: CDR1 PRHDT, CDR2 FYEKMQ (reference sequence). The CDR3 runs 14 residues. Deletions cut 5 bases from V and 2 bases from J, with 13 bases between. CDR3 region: CASSPPRATYEQYF. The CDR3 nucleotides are TGTGCCAGCAGCCCACCCCGGGCCACCTACGAGCAGTACTTC.

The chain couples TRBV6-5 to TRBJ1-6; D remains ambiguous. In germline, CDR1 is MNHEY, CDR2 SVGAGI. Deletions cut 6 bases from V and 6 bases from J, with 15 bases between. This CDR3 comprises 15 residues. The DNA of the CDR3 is TGTGCCAGCAGCTCCGACCCCGGTCGTAATTCACCCCTCCACTTT. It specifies CASSSDPGRNSPLHF.

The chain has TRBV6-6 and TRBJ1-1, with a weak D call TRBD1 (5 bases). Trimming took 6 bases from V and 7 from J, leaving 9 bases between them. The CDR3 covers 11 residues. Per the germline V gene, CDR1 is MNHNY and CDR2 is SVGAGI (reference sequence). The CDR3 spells CASSWRGEAFF. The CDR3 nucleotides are TGTGCCAGCAGCTGGAGGGGTGAAGCTTTCTTT.

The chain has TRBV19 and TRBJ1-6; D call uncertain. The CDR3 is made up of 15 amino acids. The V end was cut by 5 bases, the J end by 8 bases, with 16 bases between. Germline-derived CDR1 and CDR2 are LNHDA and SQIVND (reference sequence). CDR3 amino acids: CASSPRSLKDSPLHF. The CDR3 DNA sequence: TGTGCCAGTAGTCCCAGGAGCCTAAAAGATTCACCCCTCCACTTT.

Written as DNA, the CDR3 is TGTGCCAGCAGCCCCCCGACTAGCGGGATAGTAAATACGCAGTATTTT. This codes for CASSPPTSGIVNTQYF. V gene TRBV13 combines with J gene TRBJ2-3; 11 bases align to TRBD2. After removal of 5 bases from V and 7 bases from J, the junction contained 11 bases not matched to a gene. The CDR3 loop spans 16 amino acids. CDR1 and CDR2 (germline): PRHDT, FYEKMQ (reference sequence).

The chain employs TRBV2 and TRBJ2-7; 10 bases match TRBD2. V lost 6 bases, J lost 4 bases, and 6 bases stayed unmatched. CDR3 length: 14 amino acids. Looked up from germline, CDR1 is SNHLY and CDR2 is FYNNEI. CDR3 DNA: TGTGCCAGCAGGGCAGGACTAGCGGCATACGAGCAGTACTTC. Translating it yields CASRAGLAAYEQYF.

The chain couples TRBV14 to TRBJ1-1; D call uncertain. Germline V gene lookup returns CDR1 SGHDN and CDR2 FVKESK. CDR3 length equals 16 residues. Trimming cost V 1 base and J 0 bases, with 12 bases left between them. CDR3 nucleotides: TGTGCCAGCAGCCAAGCTTGGGCGGGAATGAACACTGAAGCTTTCTTT. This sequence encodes CASSQAWAGMNTEAFF. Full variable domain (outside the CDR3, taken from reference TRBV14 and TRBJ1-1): EAGVTQFPSHSVIEKGQTVTLRCDPISGHDNLYWYRRVMGKEIKFLLHFVKESKQDESGMPNNRFLAERTGGTYSTLKVQPAELEDSGVYFCASSQAWAGMNTEAFFGQGTRLTVV.

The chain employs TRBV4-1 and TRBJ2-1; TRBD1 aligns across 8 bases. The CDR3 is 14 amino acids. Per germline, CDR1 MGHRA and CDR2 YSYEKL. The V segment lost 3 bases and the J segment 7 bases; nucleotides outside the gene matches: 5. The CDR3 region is CASSQDREVNEQFF. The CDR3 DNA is TGCGCCAGCAGCCAGGACAGGGAGGTAAATGAGCAGTTCTTC.